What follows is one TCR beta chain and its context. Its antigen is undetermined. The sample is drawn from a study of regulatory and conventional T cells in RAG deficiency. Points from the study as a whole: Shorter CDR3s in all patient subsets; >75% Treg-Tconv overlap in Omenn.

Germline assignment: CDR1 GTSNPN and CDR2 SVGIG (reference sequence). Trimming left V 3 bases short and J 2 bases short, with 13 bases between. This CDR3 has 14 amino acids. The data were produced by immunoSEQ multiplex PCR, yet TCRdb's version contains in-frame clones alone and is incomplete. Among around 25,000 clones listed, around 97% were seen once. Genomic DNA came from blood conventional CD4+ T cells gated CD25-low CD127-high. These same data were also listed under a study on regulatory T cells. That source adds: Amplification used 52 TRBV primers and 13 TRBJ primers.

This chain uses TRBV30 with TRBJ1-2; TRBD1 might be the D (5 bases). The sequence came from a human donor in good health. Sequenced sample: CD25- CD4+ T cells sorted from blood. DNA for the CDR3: TGTGCCTGGAGGCGCACGTCAGGGAACTATGGCTACACCTTC. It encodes CAWRRTSGNYGYTF.